What follows are 6 T cell receptor beta chains derived from one specimen sequenced in a study of CD8+CD57+ T cells in acquired aplastic anemia. The study profiled TCR beta VDJ and CDR3 using genomic DNA as template. MiXCR was run by TCRdb on the reads, yielding one entry per CDR3 protein. The table has about 150,000 distinct CDR3 sequences, roughly 40% seen once. The specimen was sorted CD4+, CD8+, or CD8+CD57+ T cells (not recorded which) from PBMCs. These TCRs come from a human donor in good health, serving as a control.

V and J are TRBV9 and TRBJ2-7, with TRBD2 identical over 11 bases. CDR3 length equals 17 residues. Trimming cost V 0 bases and J 5 bases; bases outside gene matches: 10. Germline assignment: CDR1 SGDLS and CDR2 YYNGEE. CDR3 sequence reads: CASSVELAGGQVHEQYF. In nucleotides, the CDR3 is TGTGCCAGCAGCGTAGAGCTAGCGGGGGGCCAGGTCCACGAGCAGTACTTC.

This clonotype was seen repeatedly, ten times or more. This chain joins TRBV11-2 and TRBJ2-1, with 12 positions matching TRBD2. Germline-derived CDR1 and CDR2 are SGHAT and FQNNGV. J gave up 8 bases and V 4 bases, and 6 bases lay outside the gene matches. This CDR3 comprises 15 residues. CDR3 bases: TGTGCCAGCAGCTCAGGACTAGCGGGACTGGATGAGCAGTTCTTC. It yields the protein CASSSGLAGLDEQFF.

The table lists this clonotype with many counts. V usage is TRBV7-9 and J usage is TRBJ2-7, with D hard to call. Germline V CDR1 and CDR2: SEHNR, FQNEAQ (reference sequence). The CDR3 totals 15 residues. V lost 1 base to trimming and J lost 3 bases, with 13 bases between them. The CDR3 region is CASSLDRVLNYEQYF. The DNA for the CDR3 is TGTGCCAGCAGCTTAGATCGGGTCCTCAACTACGAGCAGTACTTC. Full variable domain (remainder filled in from reference TRBV7-9 and TRBJ2-7): DTGVSQNPRHKITKRGQNVTFRCDPISEHNRLYWYRQTLGQGPEFLTYFQNEAQLEKSRLLSDRFSAERPKGSFSTLEIQRTEQGDSAMYLCASSLDRVLNYEQYFGPGTRLTVT.

There are many counts of this clonotype. The chain employs TRBV19 and TRBJ2-7; no reliable D call. CDR1 and CDR2 (germline): LNHDA, SQIVND (reference sequence). V lost 4 bases to trimming and J lost 6 bases, with 7 bases between them. The CDR3 is made up of 11 amino acids. The CDR3 spells CASSTATEQYF. The CDR3 nucleotides read TGTGCCAGTAGTACAGCGACCGAGCAGTACTTC. The whole variable domain, remainder taken from reference TRBV19 and TRBJ2-7, is DGGITQSPKYLFRKEGQNVTLSCEQNLNHDAMYWYRQDPGQGLRLIYYSQIVNDFQKGDIAEGYSVSREKKESFPLTVTSAQKNPTAFYLCASSTATEQYFGPGTRLTVT.

V and J are TRBV20-1 and TRBJ2-7; 8 nucleotides line up with TRBD2. There are 15 residues in the CDR3. Germline CDR1 DFQATT, CDR2 SNEGSKA (reference sequence). J was trimmed by 6 bases and V by 1 base; bases with no gene match: 11. The CDR3 sequence is CSARGAGGSTGEQYF. CDR3 nucleotides: TGCAGTGCTAGAGGGGCGGGAGGCTCAACCGGCGAGCAGTACTTC.

This clonotype occurred many times. The chain recombines TRBV6-5 with TRBJ2-7; D unresolved. Per the germline V gene, CDR1 is MNHEY and CDR2 is SVGAGI. The CDR3 extends over 16 amino acids. The germline V and J ends were trimmed by 2 bases and 0 bases, with 14 bases remaining between them. This CDR3 is CASSYSYSATSYEQYF. In DNA form, the CDR3 reads TGTGCCAGCAGTTACAGTTACAGCGCTACCTCCTACGAGCAGTACTTC.